This TCR beta chain is drawn from a study of blood T cell repertoires in COVID-19. The CDR3 extends over 14 amino acids. Trimming removed 0 bases at V and 3 bases at J, with 11 bases between. Germline V CDR1 and CDR2: GTSNPN, SVGIG (reference sequence). Authors' processing steps: Amplifying reference gene primers gave estimates of nucleated cell counts. Produced via immunoSEQ multiplex PCR; TCRdb's table is partial and in-frame only. The V and J calls and the clone size are those of that table, but D and trimming were determined from the DNA. Of 200,000 to 250,000 clones in the sample, about nine tenths were seen once. Residents of approximately 25 US areas, aged roughly 18 to 89 years, made up the participants.

Sequencing used PBMCs or T cells enriched from blood (not recorded which). The receptor was isolated from a man aged 18 to 29 with acute COVID-19. The rearrangement uses TRBV30 and TRBJ2-5; D perhaps matches TRBD2 (7 bases). The CDR3 DNA reads as TGTGCCTGGAGTGTAACAGGGACTAAAGAGACCCAGTACTTC. Its protein is CAWSVTGTKETQYF.